This T cell receptor (beta chain) was obtained from a study of T cells after somatic rescue of genetic block. Some clones are missing from TCRdb's copy, which holds only in-frame ones; the method was immunoSEQ multiplex PCR. Among 85,000 to 90,000 clones listed, 85% to 90% were seen once. The sample comprised peripheral blood mononuclear cells (PBMCs). The TCR originated in a woman under 30.

Here the CDR3 reads CASSLATAYGYTF. The CDR3 nucleotides read TGTGCCAGCAGCTTAGCTACGGCTTATGGCTACACCTTC. J is TRBJ1-2 and V is TRBV7-2; D is undetermined. Trimming removed 0 bases from V and 5 bases from J, with 7 bases in between. This CDR3 region has 13 residues. Germline assignment: CDR1 SGHTA and CDR2 FQGNSA. The entire variable domain, with the rest obtained from reference TRBV7-2 and TRBJ1-2, is as follows: GAGVSQSPSNKVTEKGKDVELRCDPISGHTALYWYRQSLGQGLEFLIYFQGNSAPDKSGLPSDRFSAERTGGSVSTLTIQRTQQEDSAVYLCASSLATAYGYTFGSGTRLTVV.